The clone carrying this T cell receptor beta chain was counted ten times or more. Trimming took 3 bases from V and 0 from J; bases not matched to a gene: 9. Per the germline V gene, CDR1 is SNHLY and CDR2 is FYNNEI. The CDR3 runs to 17 residues. The data stem from a study of glioma-infiltrating T cells. The iRepertoire nested amplicon-rescue multiplex PCR amplified TCR alpha and beta CDR3s from RNA. TCRdb redid the calling of the multiplex PCR reads with MiXCR, one entry per CDR3 protein. The table records some 190,000 distinct CDR3 sequences, roughly a third of them present only once. The TCR sequence derives from a human donor with low-grade glioma or glioblastoma, undergoing nonglioma brain surgery, or in good health (not recorded which). The chain employs TRBV2 and TRBJ2-7, with 9 bases lining up with TRBD1. Source material: glioma tissue, nonneoplastic brain tissue, or PBMCs (not recorded which). This CDR3 reads CASSERRGQGYSYEQYF. DNA for the CDR3: TGTGCCAGCAGTGAGCGCCGGGGACAGGGATACTCCTACGAGCAGTACTTC.